The rows below give T cell receptor beta chains drawn from one sample of a study of T cells in Graves' hyperthyroidism and ophthalmopathy. TCRdb analysed the multiplex PCR reads with MiXCR anew, one entry per CDR3 protein. The profile shows approximately 600,000 distinct CDR3 sequences, less than 25% of them singletons. The sequenced sample was blood. The receptors were sampled from a man under 40 with Graves' ophthalmopathy. The CDR3 runs from the conserved cysteine through the conserved F or W. D genes are given only for firm matches. Part of the rows lack a size; the others show once, few, many or a class for expanded clones.

clone size,D gene,J gene,V gene,CDR3 protein,CDR3 DNA
many,TRBD1,TRBJ1-1,TRBV20-1,CSAQTGAAEAFF,TGCAGTGCCCAGACAGGGGCCGCAGAAGCTTTCTTT
once,TRBD2,TRBJ2-2,TRBV28,CASRKHSAGGTGELFF,TGTGCCAGCAGGAAACACTCAGCGGGGGGGACCGGGGAGCTGTTTTTT
NA,TRBD2,TRBJ2-3,TRBV20-1,CGVLLAGRTDTQYF,TGCGGTGTACTACTAGCGGGGCGCACAGATACGCAGTATTTT
NA,TRBD1,TRBJ2-7,TRBV10-1,CASSDPGTGAYEQYF,TGCGCCAGCAGTGACCCCGGGACAGGGGCCTACGAGCAGTACTTC
NA,TRBD2,TRBJ2-7,TRBV20-1,CSARSGRASGGYEQYF,TGCAGTGCTAGGTCTGGTAGGGCTAGCGGGGGCTACGAGCAGTACTTC
many,TRBD1,TRBJ1-5,TRBV28,CASSLRGSNQPQHF,TGTGCCAGCAGTCTCAGGGGGAGCAATCAGCCCCAGCATTTT
NA,NA,TRBJ2-3,TRBV15,CATSYSGDPTQYF,TGTGCCACCAGCTACTCCGGGGACCCTACGCAGTATTTT
few,NA,TRBJ1-2,TRBV28,CASSDRGASVGYTF,TGTGCCAGCAGCGACCGGGGGGCTTCTGTTGGCTACACCTTC
many,NA,TRBJ2-3,TRBV28,CASSPPGGNLDTQYF,TGTGCCAGCAGTCCCCCAGGGGGGAATTTAGATACGCAGTATTTT
few,TRBD2,TRBJ2-3,TRBV7-9,CASRSLAGATDTQYF,TGTGCCAGCAGGTCTCTAGCGGGGGCCACAGATACGCAGTATTTT
few,TRBD2,TRBJ2-5,TRBV14,CASSQVLAGGVQETQYF,TGTGCCAGCAGCCAAGTGTTAGCGGGAGGGGTGCAAGAGACCCAGTACTTC
NA,NA,TRBJ1-1,TRBV19,CASTPGSTTRQAFF,TGTGCCAGTACCCCCGGGTCTACCACTCGGCAAGCTTTCTTT
few,NA,TRBJ2-7,TRBV28,CASSLTPGGGYEQYF,TGTGCCAGCAGTTTAACTCCGGGGGGCGGGTACGAGCAGTACTTC
many,NA,TRBJ2-5,TRBV3-1,CASSQVQETQYF,TGTGCCAGCAGCCAGGTCCAAGAGACCCAGTACTTC
NA,TRBD2,TRBJ2-7,TRBV7-9,CASTFRGTSGRQTYEQYF,TGTGCCAGCACTTTTAGGGGGACTAGCGGGAGACAAACCTACGAGCAGTACTTC
many,TRBD2,TRBJ2-1,TRBV20-1,CSARAGGYNEQFF,TGCAGTGCTAGAGCGGGAGGTTACAATGAGCAGTTCTTC
few,TRBD1,TRBJ2-2,TRBV12-3/TRBV12-4,CASIPPDRGAGELFF,TGTGCCAGCATACCACCGGACAGGGGGGCCGGGGAGCTGTTTTTT
NA,TRBD1,TRBJ1-2,TRBV4-1,CASSQGDRERNGYTF,TGCGCCAGCAGCCAAGGGGACAGGGAGAGGAATGGCTACACCTTC
many,NA,TRBJ1-1,TRBV18,CASSPGGGAFF,TGTGCCAGCTCACCAGGTGGAGGAGCTTTCTTT
many,TRBD2,TRBJ2-1,TRBV18,CASSPFREGNEQFF,TGTGCCAGCTCACCATTCAGGGAGGGAAATGAGCAGTTCTTC
NA,NA,TRBJ2-7,TRBV19,CAILLNHEQYF,TGTGCCATTTTACTTAACCACGAGCAGTACTTC
few,NA,TRBJ2-2,TRBV7-6,CASSLLTGAGTNTGELFF,TGTGCCAGCAGCTTATTGACAGGAGCCGGGACGAACACCGGGGAGCTGTTTTTT
NA,TRBD2,TRBJ2-1,TRBV3-1,CASSPSGSRGDEQFF,TGTGCCAGCAGCCCTAGCGGGAGTCGTGGGGATGAGCAGTTCTTC
NA,NA,TRBJ1-4,TRBV6-2/TRBV6-3,CASRGGGTNEKLFF,TGTGCCAGCAGAGGTGGGGGGACTAATGAAAAACTGTTTTTT
many,NA,TRBJ2-7,TRBV5-1,CASSTVSRYEQYF,TGCGCCAGCAGCACCGTATCACGATACGAGCAGTACTTC
NA,NA,TRBJ2-4,TRBV6-6,CASSYSTQGAKNIQYF,TGTGCCAGCAGTTACTCCACCCAGGGGGCCAAAAACATTCAGTACTTC
many,NA,TRBJ2-7,TRBV12-3/TRBV12-4,CASSLSTYEQYF,TGTGCCAGCAGCTTATCAACCTACGAGCAGTACTTC
NA,NA,TRBJ2-5,TRBV4-3,CASSQGSGAIQETQYF,TGCGCCAGCAGCCAAGGCTCCGGGGCTATCCAAGAGACCCAGTACTTC
many,NA,TRBJ2-5,TRBV2,CASSSQLSSGETQYF,TGTGCCAGCAGTTCCCAACTGTCGAGTGGGGAGACCCAGTACTTC
NA,TRBD1,TRBJ1-5,TRBV19,CASSMTGLSNQPQHF,TGTGCCAGTAGTATGACAGGGCTTAGCAATCAGCCCCAGCATTTT
many,TRBD1,TRBJ1-1,TRBV6-5,CASRSQGARTEAFF,TGTGCCAGCAGATCACAGGGGGCACGCACTGAAGCTTTCTTT
NA,NA,TRBJ2-2,TRBV6-1,CASNPPGAGTGELFF,TGTGCCAGCAACCCCCCAGGGGCAGGGACCGGGGAGCTGTTTTTT